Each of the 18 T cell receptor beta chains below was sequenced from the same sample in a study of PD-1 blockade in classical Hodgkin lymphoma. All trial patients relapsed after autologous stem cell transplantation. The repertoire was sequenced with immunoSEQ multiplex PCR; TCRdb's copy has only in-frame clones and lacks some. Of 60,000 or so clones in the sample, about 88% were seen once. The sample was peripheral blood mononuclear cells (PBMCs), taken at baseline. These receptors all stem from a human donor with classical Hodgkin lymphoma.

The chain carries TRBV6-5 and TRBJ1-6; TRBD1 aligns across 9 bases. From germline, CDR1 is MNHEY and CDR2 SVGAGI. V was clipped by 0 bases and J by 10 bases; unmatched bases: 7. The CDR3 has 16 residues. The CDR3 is CASSYSLQGAGSPLHF. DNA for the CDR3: TGTGCCAGCAGTTACTCGCTACAGGGGGCTGGCTCACCCCTCCACTTT.

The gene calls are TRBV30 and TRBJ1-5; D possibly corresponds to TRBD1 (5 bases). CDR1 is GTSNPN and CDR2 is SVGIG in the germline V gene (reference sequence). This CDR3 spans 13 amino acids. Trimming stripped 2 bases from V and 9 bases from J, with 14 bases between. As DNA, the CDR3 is TGTGCCTGGAGTACCGCACCGGGACTGCCCCAGCATTTT. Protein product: CAWSTAPGLPQHF.

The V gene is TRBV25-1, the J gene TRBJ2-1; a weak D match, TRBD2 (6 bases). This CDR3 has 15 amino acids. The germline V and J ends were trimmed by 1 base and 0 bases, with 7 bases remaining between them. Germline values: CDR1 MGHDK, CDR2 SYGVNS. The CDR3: CASSEFSGSYNEQFF. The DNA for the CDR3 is TGTGCCAGCAGTGAATTTAGCGGCTCCTACAATGAGCAGTTCTTC.

CDR3 sequence reads: CASRLGAEAFF. CDR3 DNA: TGTGCCAGCAGACTGGGGGCTGAAGCTTTCTTT. The chain joins TRBV7-8 to TRBJ1-1; weak D call: TRBD1 (5 bases). The CDR3 consists of 11 residues. The V gene lost 6 bases and the J gene lost 6 bases, with 8 bases spanning the gap. The germline CDR1 and CDR2 sequences are SGHVS and FQNEAQ.

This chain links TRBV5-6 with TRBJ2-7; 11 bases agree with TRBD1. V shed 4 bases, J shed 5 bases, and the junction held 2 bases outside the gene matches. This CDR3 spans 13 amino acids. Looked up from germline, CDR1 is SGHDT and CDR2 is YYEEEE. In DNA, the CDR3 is TGTGCCAGCAGCCGGACAGGGGGCAACGAGCAGTACTTC. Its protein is CASSRTGGNEQYF.

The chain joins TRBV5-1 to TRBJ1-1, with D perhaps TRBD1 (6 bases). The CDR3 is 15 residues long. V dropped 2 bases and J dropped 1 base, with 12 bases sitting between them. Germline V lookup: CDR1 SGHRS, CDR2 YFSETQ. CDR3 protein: CASSFRTAPNTEAFF. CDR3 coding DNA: TGCGCCAGCAGCTTCCGGACAGCTCCGAACACTGAAGCTTTCTTT. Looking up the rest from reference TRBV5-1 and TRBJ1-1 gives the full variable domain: KAGVTQTPRYLIKTRGQQVTLSCSPISGHRSVSWYQQTPGQGLQFLFEYFSETQRNKGNFPGRFSGRQFSNSRSEMNVSTLELGDSALYLCASSFRTAPNTEAFFGQGTRLTVV.

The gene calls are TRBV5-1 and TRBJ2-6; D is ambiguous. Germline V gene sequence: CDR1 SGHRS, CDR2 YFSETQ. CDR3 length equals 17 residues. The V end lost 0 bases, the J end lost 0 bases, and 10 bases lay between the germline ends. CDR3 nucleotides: TGCGCCAGCAGCTTGGTCGCTGTAAGCTCTGGGGCCAACGTCCTGACTTTC. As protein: CASSLVAVSSGANVLTF.

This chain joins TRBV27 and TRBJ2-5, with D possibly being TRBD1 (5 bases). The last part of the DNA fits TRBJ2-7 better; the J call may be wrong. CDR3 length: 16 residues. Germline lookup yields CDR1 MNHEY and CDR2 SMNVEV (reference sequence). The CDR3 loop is CASSLSQGSPLREQYF. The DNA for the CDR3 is TGTGCCAGCAGTTTATCGCAGGGCAGCCCGCTGCGCGAGCAGTACTTC.

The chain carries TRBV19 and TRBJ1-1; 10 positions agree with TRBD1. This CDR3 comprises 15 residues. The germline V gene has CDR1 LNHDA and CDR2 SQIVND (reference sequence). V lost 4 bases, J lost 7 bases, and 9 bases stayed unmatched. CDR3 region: CASSTPTGGVGEAFF. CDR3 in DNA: TGTGCCAGTAGTACCCCGACAGGGGGCGTGGGTGAAGCTTTCTTT. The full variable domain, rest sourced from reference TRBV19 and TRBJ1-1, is DGGITQSPKYLFRKEGQNVTLSCEQNLNHDAMYWYRQDPGQGLRLIYYSQIVNDFQKGDIAEGYSVSREKKESFPLTVTSAQKNPTAFYLCASSTPTGGVGEAFFGQGTRLTVV.

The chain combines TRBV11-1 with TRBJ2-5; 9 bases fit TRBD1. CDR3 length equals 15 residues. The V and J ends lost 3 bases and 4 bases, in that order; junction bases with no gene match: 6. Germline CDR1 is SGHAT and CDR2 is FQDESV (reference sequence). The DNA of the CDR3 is TGTGCCAGCAGCTTGCCAACAGGGGGCGGAGAGACCCAGTACTTC. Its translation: CASSLPTGGGETQYF. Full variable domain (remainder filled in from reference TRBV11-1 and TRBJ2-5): EAEVAQSPRYKITEKSQAVAFWCDPISGHATLYWYRQILGQGPELLVQFQDESVVDDSQLPKDRFSAERLKGVDSTLKIQPAELGDSAMYLCASSLPTGGGETQYFGPGTRLLVL.

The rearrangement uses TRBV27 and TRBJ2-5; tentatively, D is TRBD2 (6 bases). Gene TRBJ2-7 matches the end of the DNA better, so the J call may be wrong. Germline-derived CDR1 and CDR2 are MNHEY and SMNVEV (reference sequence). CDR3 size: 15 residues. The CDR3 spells CASSLSGLSSYEQYF. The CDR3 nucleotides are TGTGCCAGCAGTTTATCAGGACTAAGCTCCTACGAGCAGTACTTC.

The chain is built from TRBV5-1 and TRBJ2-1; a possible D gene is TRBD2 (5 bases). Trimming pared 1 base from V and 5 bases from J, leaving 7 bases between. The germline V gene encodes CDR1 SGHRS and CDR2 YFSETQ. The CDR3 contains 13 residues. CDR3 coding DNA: TGCGCCAGCAGCTTGTGGACTGACAATGAGCAGTTCTTC. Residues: CASSLWTDNEQFF.

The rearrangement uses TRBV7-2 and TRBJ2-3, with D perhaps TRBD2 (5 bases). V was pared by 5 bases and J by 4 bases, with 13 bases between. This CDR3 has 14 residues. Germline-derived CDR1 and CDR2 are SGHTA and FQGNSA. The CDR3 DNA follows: TGTGCCAGCAGCCTCGAGAGGGCGGCAGATACGCAGTATTTT. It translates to CASSLERAADTQYF.

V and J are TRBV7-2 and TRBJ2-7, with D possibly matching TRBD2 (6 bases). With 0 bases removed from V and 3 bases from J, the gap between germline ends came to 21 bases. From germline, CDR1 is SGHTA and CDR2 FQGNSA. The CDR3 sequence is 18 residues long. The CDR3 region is CASSLAPSWASDHYEQYF. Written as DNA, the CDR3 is TGTGCCAGCAGCTTAGCCCCATCGTGGGCTAGCGATCACTACGAGCAGTACTTC.

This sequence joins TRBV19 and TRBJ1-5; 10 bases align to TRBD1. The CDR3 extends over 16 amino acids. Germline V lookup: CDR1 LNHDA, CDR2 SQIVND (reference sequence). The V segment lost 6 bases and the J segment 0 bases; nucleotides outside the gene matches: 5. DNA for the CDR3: TGTGCCAGTAGCCAGGACAGGGGGGATAGCAATCAGCCCCAGCATTTT. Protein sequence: CASSQDRGDSNQPQHF.

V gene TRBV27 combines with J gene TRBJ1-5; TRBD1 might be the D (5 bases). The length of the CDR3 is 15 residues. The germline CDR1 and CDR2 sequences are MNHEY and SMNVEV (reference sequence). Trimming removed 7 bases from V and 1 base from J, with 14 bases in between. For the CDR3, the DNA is TGTGCCAGCAAAGGACGAGGGGTGAGCAATCAGCCCCAGCATTTT. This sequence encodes CASKGRGVSNQPQHF.

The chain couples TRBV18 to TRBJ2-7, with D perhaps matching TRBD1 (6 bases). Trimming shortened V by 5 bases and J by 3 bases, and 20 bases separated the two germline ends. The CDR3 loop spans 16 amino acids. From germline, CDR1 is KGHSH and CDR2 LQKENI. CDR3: CASSTQTGKKIYEQYF. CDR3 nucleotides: TGTGCCAGCTCAACCCAGACAGGAAAAAAAATCTACGAGCAGTACTTC.

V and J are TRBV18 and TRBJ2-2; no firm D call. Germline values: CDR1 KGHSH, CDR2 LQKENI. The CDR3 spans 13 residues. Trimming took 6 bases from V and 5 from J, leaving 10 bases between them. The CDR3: CASSPDLTGELFF. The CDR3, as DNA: TGTGCCAGCTCCCCAGACCTAACCGGGGAGCTGTTTTTT.